This T cell receptor beta chain was recorded in a study of low-dose radiotherapy and immunotherapy resistance in tumors. On the study more broadly: Intravenous ipilimumab 1 mg/kg every six weeks was given with nivolumab 240 mg every two weeks. Patients received cyclophosphamide 200 mg/m2 intravenously every two weeks, the day before radiation-immunotherapy.

Germline V gene sequence: CDR1 SGHDN, CDR2 FVKESK. This CDR3 comprises 13 residues. V was pared by 4 bases and J by 12 bases, with 16 bases between. Alpha and beta chains were covered, as first-strand cDNA relied on TRAV- and TRBV-specific primers. The authors amplified TCRs for about 18 PCR cycles with a constant-region primer and a V-primer adapter. Amplifying the isolated mRNA was done by in vitro transcription. MiXCR, applied by TCRdb to the reads, yields one record per CDR3 protein. The sample holds under 90,000 distinct CDR3 sequences, less than 40% seen once. The time point was: before trial treatment. Ipilimumab, nivolumab, aspirin, low-dose cyclophosphamide and low-dose radiotherapy were administered to donors.

The clonotype comes from a female donor with ovarian cancer. This specimen consisted of PBMCs, obtained before treatment. J is TRBJ2-1 and V is TRBV14; tentatively, D is TRBD1 (6 bases). The CDR3 region has the DNA TGTGCCAGCAGCCCACCAGGGGTCGGTGCGCAGTTCTTC. Translating gives CASSPPGVGAQFF.